One T cell receptor (beta chain) is described in this entry. Ten or more counts support this clonotype. There is no known antigen for this receptor. Base qualities are missing; no much larger clone stands one base away. Libraries were constructed by 5' RACE. Sequencer: Illumina HiSeq 2500. A second PCR of about 6 to 11 cycles was performed with a sample-barcoded 5' primer and a J-beta primer mix. Each TCR beta cDNA molecule received a unique molecular identifier from a template-switch 5' adaptor carrying 12 random nucleotides. Each sample yielded at least 3 million CDR3-containing paired-end reads. First-strand cDNA synthesis was performed from all RNA using the Mint cDNA synthesis kit, with priming by a TRBC-specific oligonucleotide. All cDNA was treated with uracil-DNA glycosylase and then went through a first 18-cycle PCR with the universal primers M1SS and BC2_uni_R. The study's processing was this. For normalization, 1 million high-quality reads, each with a distinct molecular identifier, were randomly selected from each sample. Instead of being binned into consensus sequences, reads that shared molecular identifiers were thrown out. MiTCR, run with a Q25 quality threshold and the strictest error-elimination algorithm, handled CDR3 identification, clonotype clustering and error correction. A nonparametric unseen species model with Euler transformation was used to estimate a lower bound on total TCR beta diversity. TCRdb handled the public reads itself, with Q25 trimming in fastp and clone calling in MiXCR, and kept productive beta chains. CDR3 protein sequences are deduplicated, and each keeps its most common genes and DNA. TCRdb's processing, not the authors' own work, is the source of the V and J calls. The sample table shows about 640,000 distinct CDR3 sequences, and about 30% are seen once. About 15% of the sample is held by the ten biggest clonotypes.

Donors were a few dozen systemically healthy Caucasian individuals from Russia aged roughly 6 to 95 years. Each donor gave about 9.7 milliliters of peripheral blood, drawn into EDTA-treated Vacutainer tubes. Ficoll-Paque density-gradient centrifugation was used to isolate PBMCs, with at least 6.5 million per sample. Trizol reagent was used to extract total RNA from the PBMCs, yielding at least 6 micrograms per sample. The percentages of naive CD45RAhigh/CD27high T cells were determined by flow cytometry on a PBMC aliquot from every donor. The germline V gene yields SGHRS for CDR1 and YFSETQ for CDR2. Including the terminal cysteine and phenylalanine, the CDR3 comprises 16 residues. Only the CDR3 DNA is retained, 48 bases long and in frame from the first base. Cut back by 0 bases and 2 bases, the V and J ends lie 13 bases apart. This sample is part of a study of blood T cells in healthy people across ages (dated by TCRdb to the mid-2010s). Regarding the research as a whole: In model experiments, template switching captured roughly one uniquely barcoded TCR beta cDNA molecule for every two T cells. Two additional independent replicas of 1 million unique cDNA reads from the same blood draw were analyzed for two donors (one aged 18 to 29 and one aged 80 or older). The donors were split into four age groups: young (average 16 years), middle-aged (39), aged (roughly 65) and long-lived (over 75). To avoid experimental bias, donors of different ages were distributed randomly across sequencing lanes. To track age-related changes in TCR beta repertoire diversity, the study relied on deep sequencing normalized with unique cDNA molecular identifiers. Here is what the overall study found, with its caveats: There was a strong correlation between observed TCR beta diversity and the percentage of naive T cells measured by flow cytometry. Observed TCR beta diversity per million T cells fell roughly linearly with age, and a significant reduction was already apparent by age around 36. Because the CMV infection status of the donors was unknown, age-related changes in expanded clonotypes may potentially have been confounded. Since profiling was done on bulk unsorted PBMCs, naive and antigen-experienced compartments could not be conclusively compared. The long-lived group showed more naive CD4+ T cells, fewer expanded clones and increased TCR diversity than the aged group, suggesting age selection. Total diversity estimates from one million sequenced T cells were considered lower bounds and underestimates.

Recombination connected TRBV5-1 to TRBJ2-3; the D gene is perhaps TRBD2, from 7 matching bases. Sequenced: blood. This TCR derives from a woman of 80 years or more in good health. The CDR3: CASSLERGGHTDTQYF. The DNA is as follows: TGCGCCAGCAGCTTGGAGAGGGGGGGGCACACAGATACGCAGTATTTT.